Sequencing of this T cell receptor beta chain was carried out in a study of CD8 T cells in Susac syndrome. Sequencing of TCR beta was undertaken in CD8+ and CD4+ T cells derived from blood. Treatment-naive patients with stable or active relapsing-remitting disease were the multiple sclerosis controls. Germline CDR1 reads SGHTA; CDR2 reads FQGNSA. The CDR3 runs 13 residues. V lost 2 bases, J lost 1 base, and 6 bases lay in between. Random hexamers were used to reverse transcribe the RNA input (roughly 0.5 to 1 ug). Amplification of TCR beta CDR3 was carried out by immunoSEQ multiplex PCR, which covered 54 Vbeta and 13 Jbeta segments. Using its own MiXCR run on the immunoSEQ multiplex PCR reads, TCRdb lists one record per CDR3 protein. The data show about 400,000 distinct CDR3 sequences, 75% to 90% seen once.

The sample comprised CD8+ T cells from PBMCs. This rearrangement joins TRBV7-2 to TRBJ2-7; D gene uncertain. This TCR was recovered from a human donor with multiple sclerosis. The CDR3 sequence is CASSLTQSYEQYF. CDR3 in DNA: TGTGCCAGCAGCTTAACCCAGTCCTACGAGCAGTACTTC.